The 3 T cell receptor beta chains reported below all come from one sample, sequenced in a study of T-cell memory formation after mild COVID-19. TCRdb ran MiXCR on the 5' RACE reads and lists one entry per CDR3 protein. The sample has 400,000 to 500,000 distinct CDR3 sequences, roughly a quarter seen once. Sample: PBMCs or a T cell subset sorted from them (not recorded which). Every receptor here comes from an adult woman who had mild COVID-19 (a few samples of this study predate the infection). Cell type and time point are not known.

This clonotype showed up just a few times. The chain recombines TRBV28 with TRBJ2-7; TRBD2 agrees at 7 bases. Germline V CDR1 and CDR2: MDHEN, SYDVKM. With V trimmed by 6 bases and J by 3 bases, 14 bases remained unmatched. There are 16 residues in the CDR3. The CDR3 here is CASSPPSSGARYEQYF. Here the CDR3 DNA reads TGTGCCAGCAGCCCCCCATCAAGCGGGGCCCGCTACGAGCAGTACTTC.

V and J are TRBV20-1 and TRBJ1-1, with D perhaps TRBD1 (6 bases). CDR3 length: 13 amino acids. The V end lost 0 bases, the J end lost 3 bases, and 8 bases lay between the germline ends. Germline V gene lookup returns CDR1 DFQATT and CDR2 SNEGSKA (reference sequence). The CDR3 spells CSARDAGDTEAFF. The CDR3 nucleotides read TGCAGTGCTAGAGATGCAGGGGACACTGAAGCTTTCTTT.

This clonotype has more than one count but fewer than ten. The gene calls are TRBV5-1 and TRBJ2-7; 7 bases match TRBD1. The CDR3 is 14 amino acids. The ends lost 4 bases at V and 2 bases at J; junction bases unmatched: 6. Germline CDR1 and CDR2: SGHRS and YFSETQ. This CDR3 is CASSLQGSTYEQYF. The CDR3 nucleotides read TGCGCCAGCAGCCTACAGGGGTCGACCTACGAGCAGTACTTC.